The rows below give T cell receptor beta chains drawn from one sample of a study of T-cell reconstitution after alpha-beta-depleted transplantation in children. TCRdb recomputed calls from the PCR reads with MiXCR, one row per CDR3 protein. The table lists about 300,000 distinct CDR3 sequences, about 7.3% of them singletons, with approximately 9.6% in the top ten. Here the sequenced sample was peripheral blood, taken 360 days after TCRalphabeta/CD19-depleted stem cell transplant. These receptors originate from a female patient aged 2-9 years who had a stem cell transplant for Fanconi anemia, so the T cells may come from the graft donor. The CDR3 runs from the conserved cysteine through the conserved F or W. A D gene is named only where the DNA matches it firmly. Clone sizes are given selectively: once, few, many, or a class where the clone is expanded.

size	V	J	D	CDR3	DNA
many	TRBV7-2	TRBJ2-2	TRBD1	CASSLATGVGGELFF	TGTGCCAGCAGCTTAGCGACAGGGGTTGGCGGGGAGCTGTTTTTT
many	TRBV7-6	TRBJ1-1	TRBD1	CASSLGQGVNTEAFF	TGTGCCAGCAGCCTCGGACAGGGCGTGAACACTGAAGCTTTCTTT
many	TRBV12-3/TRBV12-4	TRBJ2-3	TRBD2	CASRYSGGADTQYF	TGTGCCAGCAGATATAGCGGGGGGGCAGATACGCAGTATTTT
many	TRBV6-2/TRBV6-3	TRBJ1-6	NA	CASSPGGYPGRRSSYNSPLHF	TGTGCCAGCAGCCCCGGTGGGTACCCAGGGCGGCGCAGCTCCTATAATTCACCCCTCCACTTT
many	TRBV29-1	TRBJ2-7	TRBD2	CSVVTGLAGGLSYEQYF	TGCAGCGTTGTCACGGGACTAGCGGGAGGCCTCTCCTACGAGCAGTACTTC
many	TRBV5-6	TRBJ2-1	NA	CASSLAGRAEHEQFF	TGTGCCAGCAGCTTGGCAGGCAGGGCTGAACATGAGCAGTTCTTC
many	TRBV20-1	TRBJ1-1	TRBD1	CSANSLQGAGLNTEAFF	TGCAGTGCTAATTCCTTGCAGGGGGCAGGATTGAACACTGAAGCTTTCTTT
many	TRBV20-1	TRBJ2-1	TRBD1	CSANRGHGTYNEQFF	TGCAGTGCGAACAGGGGGCATGGGACCTACAATGAGCAGTTCTTC
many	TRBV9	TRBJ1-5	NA	CASRTQPQHF	TGTGCCAGCCGAACTCAGCCCCAGCATTTT
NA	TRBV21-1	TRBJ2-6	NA	CASSKGGHTRGLSGANVLTF	TGTGCCAGCAGCAAAGGGGGACACACCAGGGGCCTTTCTGGGGCCAACGTCCTGACTTTC
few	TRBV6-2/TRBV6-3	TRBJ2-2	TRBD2	CASRSLAGGLNTGELFF	TGTGCCAGCAGATCCCTAGCGGGGGGACTGAACACCGGGGAGCTGTTTTTT
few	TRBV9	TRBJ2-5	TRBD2	CASSSLPGLGGETQYF	TGTGCCAGCAGCTCCCTCCCGGGACTAGGGGGAGAGACCCAGTACTTC
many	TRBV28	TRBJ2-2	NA	CASSFPRANTGELFF	TGTGCCAGCAGTTTCCCCAGGGCGAACACCGGGGAGCTGTTTTTT
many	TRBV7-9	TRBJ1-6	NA	CASSREVWSSRDSYNSPLHF	TGTGCCAGCAGCCGAGAGGTGTGGTCGTCCAGAGACTCCTATAATTCACCCCTCCACTTT
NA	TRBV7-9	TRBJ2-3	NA	CASSSLLESTDTQYF	TGTGCCAGCAGCTCCCTACTAGAATCGACAGATACGCAGTATTTT
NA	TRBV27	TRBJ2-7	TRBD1	CASSLSVTGNYEQYF	TGTGCCAGCAGTTTATCGGTGACAGGGAACTACGAGCAGTACTTC
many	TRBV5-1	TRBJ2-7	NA	CASSPPEDLSEQYF	TGCGCCAGCAGCCCACCCGAGGACCTAAGCGAGCAGTACTTC
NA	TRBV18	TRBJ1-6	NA	CASSPTVGSYNSPLHF	TGTGCCAGCTCACCGACAGTCGGCTCCTATAATTCACCCCTCCACTTT
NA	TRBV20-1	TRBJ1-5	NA	CSAFLAVGNQPQHF	TGCAGTGCTTTTTTGGCGGTTGGCAATCAGCCCCAGCATTTT
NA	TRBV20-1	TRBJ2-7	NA	CSARGGRRRGYEQYF	TGCAGTGCTAGGGGGGGAAGGAGACGAGGCTACGAGCAGTACTTC
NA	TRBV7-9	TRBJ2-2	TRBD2	CASSPKLAASGELFF	TGTGCCAGCAGCCCTAAACTAGCGGCGTCCGGGGAGCTGTTTTTT
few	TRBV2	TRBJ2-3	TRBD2	CASRLVRPRDSGGTDTQYF	TGTGCCAGCAGGCTCGTGAGGCCGCGGGATAGCGGGGGAACAGATACGCAGTATTTT
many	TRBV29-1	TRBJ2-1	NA	CSTDGGTYNEQFF	TGCAGCACCGACGGGGGTACCTACAATGAGCAGTTCTTC
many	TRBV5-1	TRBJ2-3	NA	CASSNQGGDTQYF	TGCGCCAGCAGCAATCAGGGAGGAGATACGCAGTATTTT
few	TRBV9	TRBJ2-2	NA	CASSGSSNTGELFF	TGTGCCAGCAGCGGTTCATCAAACACCGGGGAGCTGTTTTTT
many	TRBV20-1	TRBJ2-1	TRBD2	CRAVWPSGSYNEQFF	TGCAGAGCCGTCTGGCCTAGCGGCTCCTACAATGAGCAGTTCTTC
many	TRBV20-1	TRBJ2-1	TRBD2	CSARTGGYNEQFF	TGCAGTGCTAGAACGGGGGGTTACAATGAGCAGTTCTTC
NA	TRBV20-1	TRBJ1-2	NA	CSSGHTGMGYTF	TGCAGTTCTGGGCATACAGGGATGGGCTACACCTTC
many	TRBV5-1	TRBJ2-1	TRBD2	CASGLLSGGWNEQFF	TGCGCCAGCGGCCTCTTGAGCGGGGGATGGAATGAGCAGTTCTTC
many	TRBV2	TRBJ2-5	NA	CASSEFRGETQYF	TGTGCCAGCAGTGAATTTCGGGGGGAGACCCAGTACTTC
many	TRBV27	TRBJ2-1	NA	CASSLRAGRYNEQFF	TGTGCCAGCAGTTTACGGGCAGGGAGGTACAATGAGCAGTTCTTC
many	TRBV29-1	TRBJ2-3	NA	CSVEDLPPGTASTDTQDF	TGCAGCGTTGAAGATCTCCCACCGGGAACCGCTAGCACAGATACGCAGGATTTT
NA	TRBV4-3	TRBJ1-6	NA	CASSLSRSGVSPLHF	TGCGCCAGCAGCCTCTCCCGGTCAGGGGTTTCACCCCTCCACTTT
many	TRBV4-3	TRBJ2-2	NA	CASSQELAARESTGELFF	TGCGCCAGCAGCCAAGAACTTGCGGCCAGGGAGAGCACCGGGGAGCTGTTTTTT
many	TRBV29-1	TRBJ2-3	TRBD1	CSVEPDRDTDTQYF	TGCAGCGTTGAACCGGACAGGGACACAGATACGCAGTATTTT
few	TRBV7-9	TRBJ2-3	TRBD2	CASRMGLAGRTDTQYF	TGTGCCAGCAGGATGGGTCTAGCGGGCCGCACAGATACGCAGTATTTT
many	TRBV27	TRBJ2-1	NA	CASSPNEQFF	TGTGCCAGCAGTCCGAATGAGCAGTTCTTC
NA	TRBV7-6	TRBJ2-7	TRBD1	CASSDTGGALYEQYF	TGTGCCAGCAGCGACACAGGGGGTGCCCTCTACGAGCAGTACTTC
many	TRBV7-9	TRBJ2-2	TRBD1	CASSHPGQDIGELFF	TGTGCCAGCAGCCACCCGGGACAGGATATAGGGGAGCTGTTTTTT
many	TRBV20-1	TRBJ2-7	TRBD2	CSASTQRGGYEQYF	TGCAGTGCTAGTACCCAGCGGGGGGGATACGAGCAGTACTTC
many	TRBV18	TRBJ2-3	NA	CASSPLHKRSTDTQYF	TGTGCCAGCTCACCACTCCATAAGCGGTCGACAGATACGCAGTATTTT
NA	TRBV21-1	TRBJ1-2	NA	CASSKRRSLGYGYTF	TGTGCCAGCAGCAAAAGGCGGAGTTTGGGCTATGGCTACACCTTC
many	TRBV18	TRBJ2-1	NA	CASSPDRPSYNEQFF	TGTGCCAGCTCACCAGACAGGCCGTCCTACAATGAGCAGTTCTTC
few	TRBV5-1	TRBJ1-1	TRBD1	CASSITGETEAFF	TGCGCCAGCAGCATTACAGGGGAAACTGAAGCTTTCTTT
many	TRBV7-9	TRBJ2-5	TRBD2	CASSPQLAGEETQYF	TGTGCCAGCAGCCCCCAACTAGCGGGGGAAGAGACCCAGTACTTC
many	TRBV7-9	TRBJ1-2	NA	CASSPTDGSYGYTF	TGTGCCAGCAGCCCAACGGACGGATCCTATGGCTACACCTTC
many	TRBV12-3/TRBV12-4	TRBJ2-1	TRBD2	CASNLQGLAANEQFF	TGTGCCAGCAACCTACAGGGACTAGCGGCGAATGAGCAGTTCTTC
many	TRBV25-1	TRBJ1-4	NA	CASSELGAAEKLFF	TGTGCCAGCAGTGAATTGGGCGCCGCCGAAAAACTGTTTTTT
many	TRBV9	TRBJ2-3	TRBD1	CASSVPRQGYSTDTQYF	TGTGCCAGCAGCGTACCCCGACAGGGATACAGCACAGATACGCAGTATTTT
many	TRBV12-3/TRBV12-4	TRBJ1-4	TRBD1	CASSSLNQGAEKLFF	TGTGCCAGCAGTTCTCTGAATCAGGGGGCCGAAAAACTGTTTTTT
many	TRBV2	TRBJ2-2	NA	CASSYGKNTGELFF	TGTGCCAGCAGTTATGGCAAGAACACCGGGGAGCTGTTTTTT
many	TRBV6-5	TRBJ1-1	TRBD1	CASSHGSGGYYGTEAFF	TGTGCCAGCAGCCACGGATCAGGGGGATATTACGGCACTGAAGCTTTCTTT
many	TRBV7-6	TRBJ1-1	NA	CASSLATNTEAFF	TGTGCCAGCAGCTTAGCCACAAACACTGAAGCTTTCTTT
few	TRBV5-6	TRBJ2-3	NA	CASRYRPSTDTQYF	TGTGCCAGCAGGTATAGGCCTAGCACAGATACGCAGTATTTT